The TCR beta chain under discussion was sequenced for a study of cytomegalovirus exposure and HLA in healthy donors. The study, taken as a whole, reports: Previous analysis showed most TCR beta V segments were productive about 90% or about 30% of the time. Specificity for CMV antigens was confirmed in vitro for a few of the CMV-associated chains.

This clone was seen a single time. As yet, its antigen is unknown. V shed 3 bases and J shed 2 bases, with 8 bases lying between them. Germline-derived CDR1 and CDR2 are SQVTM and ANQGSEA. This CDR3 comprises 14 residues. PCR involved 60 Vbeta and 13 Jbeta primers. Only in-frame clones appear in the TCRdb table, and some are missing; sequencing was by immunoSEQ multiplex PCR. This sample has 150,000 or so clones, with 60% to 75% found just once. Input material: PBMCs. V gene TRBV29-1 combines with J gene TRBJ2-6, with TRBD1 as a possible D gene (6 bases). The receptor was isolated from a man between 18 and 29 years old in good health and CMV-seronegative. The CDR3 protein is CSVERTAGANVLTF. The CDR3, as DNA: TGCAGCGTTGAGCGGACAGCTGGGGCCAACGTCCTGACTTTC.